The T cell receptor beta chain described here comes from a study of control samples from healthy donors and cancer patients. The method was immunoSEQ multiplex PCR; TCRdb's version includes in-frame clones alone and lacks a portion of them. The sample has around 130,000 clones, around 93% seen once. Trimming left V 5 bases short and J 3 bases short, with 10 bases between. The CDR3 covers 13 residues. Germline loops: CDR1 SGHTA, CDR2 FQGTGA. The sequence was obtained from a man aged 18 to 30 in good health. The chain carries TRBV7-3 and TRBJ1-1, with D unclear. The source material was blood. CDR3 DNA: TGTGCCAGCAGCATTAATCGGGACACTGAAGCTTTCTTT. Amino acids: CASSINRDTEAFF.